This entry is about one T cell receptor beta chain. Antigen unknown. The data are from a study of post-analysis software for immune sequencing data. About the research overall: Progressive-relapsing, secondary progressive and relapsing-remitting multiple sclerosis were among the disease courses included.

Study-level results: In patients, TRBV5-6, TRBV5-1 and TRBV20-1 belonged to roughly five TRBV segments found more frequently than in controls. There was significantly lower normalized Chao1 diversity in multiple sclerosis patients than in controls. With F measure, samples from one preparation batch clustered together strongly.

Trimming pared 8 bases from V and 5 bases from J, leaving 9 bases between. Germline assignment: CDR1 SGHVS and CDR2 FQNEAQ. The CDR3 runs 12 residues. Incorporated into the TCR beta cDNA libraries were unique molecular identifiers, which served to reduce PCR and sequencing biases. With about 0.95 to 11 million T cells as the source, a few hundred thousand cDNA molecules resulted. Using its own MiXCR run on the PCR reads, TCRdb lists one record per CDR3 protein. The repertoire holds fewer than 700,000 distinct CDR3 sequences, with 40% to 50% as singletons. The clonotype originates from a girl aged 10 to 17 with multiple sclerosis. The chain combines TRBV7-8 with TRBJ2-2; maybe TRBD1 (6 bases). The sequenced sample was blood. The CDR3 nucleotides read TGTGCCAGCGGTAGGGGGACCGGGGAGCTGTTTTTT. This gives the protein CASGRGTGELFF.